This TCR beta chain was identified in a study of T cells in Graves' hyperthyroidism and ophthalmopathy. Overall study results and limits: Blood held most thyroid clonotypes expanded above 0.001 frequency. Before onset, by a median of approximately 6.8 months, the model predicted ophthalmopathy.

The investigators amplified TCR beta CDR3 regions from RNA transcripts. TCR CDR3 underwent first-round RT-PCR with the HTBI primer set. TCRdb re-derived calls from the multiplex PCR reads in MiXCR, one entry per CDR3 protein. Seen here are over 400,000 distinct CDR3 sequences, about 14% observed once, and the top ten hold about 12%. Among ophthalmopathy patients, the Clinical Activity Score reached at least 3, the NOSPECS grade reached at least 4, and duration remained under 3 months. This clonotype was counted at least ten times. Antigen: not known. The junction differs from germline at one of its ends, possibly a read error. Germline lookup yields CDR1 MGHRA and CDR2 YSYEKL. The length of the CDR3 is 12 residues.

The chain recombines TRBV4-1 with TRBJ2-1, with D perhaps TRBD2 (5 bases). This sequence was found in a man aged 18 to 29 with Graves' ophthalmopathy. The sequencing input was blood. The DNA of the CDR3 is TGTGCCAGCAGCCAAGGAGGCAATGAGCAGTTCTTC. It yields the protein CASSQGGNEQFF.